What follows is one TCR beta chain and its context. Its antigen is still unknown. The method was immunoSEQ multiplex PCR; TCRdb's version includes in-frame clones alone and lacks a portion of them. The sample records around 180,000 clones, roughly 91% being singletons. The record originates from a study of shared clonotypes between healthy human individuals. Looking at the study overall: Used for every donor were three CD4 naive, three CD4 memory, two CD8 naive and one CD8 memory plate. Study conclusions and caveats: Relative to memory subsets, naive subsets generally showed larger estimated richness. An expected dependence of interdonor clonotype sharing on sequencing depth was noted.

This CDR3 is built from 16 residues. Germline CDR1 is LNHDA and CDR2 is SQIVND (reference sequence). V lost 7 bases, J lost 7 bases, and 13 bases stayed unmatched. The chain links TRBV19 to TRBJ1-6, with 7 positions matching TRBD1. The source material was naive CD4+ T cells sorted from blood. Noted subset: CD45RA+ positively selected. The source of this sequence is a woman aged 25 to 39 in good health. The CDR3: CASKSFSRDRNSPLHF. In nucleotides, the CDR3 is TGTGCCAGTAAAAGTTTTTCTCGGGACAGAAATTCACCCCTCCACTTT.